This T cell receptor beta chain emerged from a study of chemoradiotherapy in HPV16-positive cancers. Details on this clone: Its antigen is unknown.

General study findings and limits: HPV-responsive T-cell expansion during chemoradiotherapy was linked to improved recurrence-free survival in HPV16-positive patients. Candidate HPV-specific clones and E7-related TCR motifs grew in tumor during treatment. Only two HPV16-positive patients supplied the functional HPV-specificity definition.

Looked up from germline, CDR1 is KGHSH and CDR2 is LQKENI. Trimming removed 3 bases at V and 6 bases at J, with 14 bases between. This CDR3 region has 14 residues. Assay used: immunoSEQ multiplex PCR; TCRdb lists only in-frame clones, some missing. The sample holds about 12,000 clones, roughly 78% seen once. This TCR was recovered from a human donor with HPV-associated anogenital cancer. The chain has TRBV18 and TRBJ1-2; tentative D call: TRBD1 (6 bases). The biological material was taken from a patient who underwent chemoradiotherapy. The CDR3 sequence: CASSPNRASDGYTF. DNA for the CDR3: TGTGCCAGCTCACCTAACAGGGCCTCTGATGGCTACACCTTC.